The 26 T cell receptor beta chains in this list originate from one sample, sequenced in a study of blood T cell repertoires in COVID-19. Here immunoSEQ multiplex PCR was the method, and the copy in TCRdb shows in-frame clones only, minus some. This sample has 250,000 or so clones, with around 84% found just once. The sample consisted of peripheral blood. The source of these receptors is a man aged 40-49 years who had recovered from COVID-19.

The chain is built from TRBV11-2 and TRBJ1-3; D is perhaps TRBD1 (6 bases). CDR3 length equals 17 residues. Germline CDR1 reads SGHAT; CDR2 reads FQNNGV. V was trimmed by 7 bases and J by 2 bases, leaving 21 bases between them. The CDR3 DNA follows: TGTGCCAGCACCGAAGACAGGCACTCTGAAACTGGAAACACCATATATTTT. This translates into CASTEDRHSETGNTIYF. The entire variable domain, with the rest obtained from reference TRBV11-2 and TRBJ1-3, is as follows: EAGVAQSPRYKIIEKRQSVAFWCNPISGHATLYWYQQILGQGPKLLIQFQNNGVVDDSQLPKDRFSAERLKGVDSTLKIQPAKLEDSAVYLCASTEDRHSETGNTIYFGEGSWLTVV.

This clone came up a few times. The chain employs TRBV14 and TRBJ2-7; tentative D call: TRBD1 (5 bases). The CDR3 is 14 residues long. V lost 2 bases and J lost 2, with 10 bases in between. CDR1 is SGHDN and CDR2 is FVKESK in the germline V gene. The CDR3 here is CASSQWQGAYEQYF. In DNA, the CDR3 is TGTGCCAGCAGCCAATGGCAGGGTGCCTACGAGCAGTACTTC.

This clone appeared once. The CDR3 DNA follows: TGTGCCAGCAGCCTCCGGGACAGACAGAATGAAAAACTGTTTTTT. It translates to CASSLRDRQNEKLFF. The rearrangement uses TRBV7-8 and TRBJ1-4, with 7 bases aligning to TRBD1. The CDR3 runs to 15 residues. The germline V gene encodes CDR1 SGHVS and CDR2 FQNEAQ. V was clipped by 5 bases and J by 5 bases; unmatched bases: 8.

The chain uses TRBV18 and TRBJ1-1; 8 nucleotides agree with TRBD1. CDR1 and CDR2 (germline): KGHSH, LQKENI. CDR3 length: 16 residues. V lost 4 bases and J lost 1; bases outside the gene matches: 8. CDR3 nucleotides: TGTGCCAGCTCACTATTAGACAGGGGCCAGAACACTGAAGCTTTCTTT. Translation: CASSLLDRGQNTEAFF.

This clone appeared once. The chain is built from TRBV5-4 and TRBJ2-3, with TRBD2 matching 13 bases. CDR1 SGHNT and CDR2 YYREEE come from the germline V gene (reference sequence). V was clipped by 4 bases and J by 6 bases; unmatched bases: 5. The CDR3 is made up of 15 amino acids. The CDR3 nucleotides are TGTGCCAGCAGCCGGACTAGCGGGGGACTGGATACGCAGTATTTT. It specifies CASSRTSGGLDTQYF.

This sequence joins TRBV10-3 and TRBJ2-3; 8 bases fit TRBD2. The CDR3 is made up of 17 amino acids. V shed 1 base and J 7 bases; nucleotides not matched to a gene: 13. CDR1 and CDR2 (germline): ENHRY, SYGVKD. Written as DNA, the CDR3 is TGTGCCATCAGTGAGTTGACGGGAGGGCGGAAGAGCAATACGCAGTATTTT. Residues: CAISELTGGRKSNTQYF.

The V and J genes are TRBV6-5 and TRBJ2-3; D is perhaps TRBD1 (5 bases). Trimming left V 6 bases short and J 4 bases short, with 17 bases between. CDR1 is MNHEY and CDR2 is SVGAGI in the germline V gene. The CDR3 has 15 residues. The CDR3 DNA sequence: TGTGCCAGCAGGGCTCTTATTGTAGGGGCAGATACGCAGTATTTT. As protein: CASRALIVGADTQYF.

This chain joins TRBV30 and TRBJ2-3; TRBD1 matches at 10 bases. The CDR3 covers 20 residues. The ends lost 0 bases at V and 0 bases at J; junction bases unmatched: 15. Germline values: CDR1 GTSNPN, CDR2 SVGIG (reference sequence). The DNA for the CDR3 is TGTGCCTGGAGTGTTGTAGACAGGGGGCTGTTGGTTCCTAGCACAGATACGCAGTATTTT. Protein: CAWSVVDRGLLVPSTDTQYF.

The sample holds a few counts of this clone. The chain carries TRBV15 and TRBJ2-7, with D possibly being TRBD2 (5 bases). The V and J ends lost 6 bases and 3 bases respectively, with 18 bases between them. CDR1 LNHNV and CDR2 YYDKDF come from the germline V gene (reference sequence). The CDR3 runs 15 residues. Here the CDR3 DNA reads TGTGCCACCAGGGGTGTCGGGGTTATGGGCTACGAGCAGTACTTC. It is translated as CATRGVGVMGYEQYF.

The gene calls are TRBV27 and TRBJ1-2, with TRBD1 as a possible D gene (5 bases). Trimming pared 6 bases from V and 4 bases from J, leaving 18 bases between. The CDR3 spans 15 residues. CDR1 and CDR2 from the germline V gene are MNHEY and SMNVEV (reference sequence). CDR3 coding DNA: TGTGCCAGCAGGGACCTAGGCGGGGGGTCCTATGGCTACACCTTC. Its translation is CASRDLGGGSYGYTF.

The genes are TRBV5-6 and TRBJ1-2, with a weak D call TRBD1 (5 bases). The CDR3 has 17 amino acids. Germline CDR1 SGHDT, CDR2 YYEEEE. The V gene lost 2 bases and the J gene lost 1 base, with 18 bases spanning the gap. The CDR3 here is CASSFYVGRVYNYGYTF. The CDR3 DNA reads as TGTGCCAGCAGCTTCTATGTCGGCAGGGTGTATAACTATGGCTACACCTTC.

V is TRBV11-2 and J is TRBJ2-1; D perhaps matches TRBD2 (5 bases). The CDR3 sequence is 16 residues long. The germline gives CDR1 SGHAT, CDR2 FQNNGV. V shed 7 bases and J shed 1 base, with 17 bases lying between them. The CDR3 loop reads CASTDIVEGSYNEQFF. The CDR3 nucleotides read TGTGCCAGCACCGACATTGTAGAGGGTTCCTACAATGAGCAGTTCTTC.

The chain recombines TRBV5-4 with TRBJ2-5; D call uncertain. Germline values: CDR1 SGHNT, CDR2 YYREEE (reference sequence). This CDR3 is built from 16 residues. The ends were cut back, 0 bases at V and 5 bases at J, with 17 bases in the middle. The CDR3, as DNA: TGTGCCAGCAGCTTGGCAGTGTCGGCGCCCAGGGAGACCCAGTACTTC. This codes for CASSLAVSAPRETQYF.

This chain uses TRBV2 with TRBJ1-4, with D uncertain. Germline-derived CDR1 and CDR2 are SNHLY and FYNNEI. The CDR3 totals 14 residues. V was shortened by 2 bases and J by 5 bases, with 9 bases between the two germline ends. The CDR3 sequence is CASSEMRANEKLFF. In DNA form, the CDR3 reads TGTGCCAGCAGTGAAATGAGGGCAAATGAAAAACTGTTTTTT. Together with reference TRBV2 and TRBJ1-4, the CDR3 gives the full variable domain: EPEVTQTPSHQVTQMGQEVILRCVPISNHLYFYWYRQILGQKVEFLVSFYNNEISEKSEIFDDQFSVERPDGSNFTLKIRSTKLEDSAMYFCASSEMRANEKLFFGSGTQLSVL.

The table lists this clone with a count of one. The V gene is TRBV4-3, the J gene TRBJ1-4; maybe TRBD1 (5 bases). Germline CDR1 is LGHNA and CDR2 is YSLEER. The CDR3 consists of 18 residues. V lost 0 bases to trimming and J lost 8 bases, with 22 bases between them. The CDR3 is CASSQEEPGRGLGEKLFF. CDR3 DNA sequence: TGCGCCAGCAGCCAAGAGGAACCCGGGAGGGGCCTGGGGGAAAAACTGTTTTTT.

This chain links TRBV7-6 with TRBJ2-5; TRBD2 agrees at 8 bases. The trim removed 3 bases at V and 6 bases at J, leaving 9 bases unmatched. The length of the CDR3 is 15 residues. CDR1 is SGHVS and CDR2 is FNYEAQ in the germline V gene. The CDR3 nucleotides read TGTGCCAGCAGCTTCGGACTAGCAAGGGAACAGACCCAGTACTTC. It specifies CASSFGLAREQTQYF.

The V gene is TRBV3-1 (or the pseudogene TRBV3-2), the J gene TRBJ1-6, with D possibly TRBD1 on 5 matching bases. The ends were cut back, 1 base at V and 6 bases at J, with 19 bases in the middle. Germline values: CDR1 LGHDT, CDR2 YNNKEL (reference sequence). The CDR3 is 18 residues long. CDR3: CASSQVVVGRPPNSPLHF. CDR3 DNA: TGTGCCAGCAGCCAAGTAGTCGTGGGGCGTCCGCCTAATTCACCCCTCCACTTT.

This chain connects TRBV25-1 to TRBJ1-2, with no clear D. CDR1 is MGHDK and CDR2 is SYGVNS in the germline V gene. V was cut by 6 bases and J by 4 bases, with 12 bases left in between. CDR3 length: 13 amino acids. CDR3 sequence (DNA): TGTGCCAGCAGCTATGGCGGTATCTATGGCTACACCTTC. Its translation: CASSYGGIYGYTF.

The V and J genes are TRBV7-2 and TRBJ2-2; 11 nucleotides match TRBD1. V shed 2 bases and J 5 bases; nucleotides not matched to a gene: 4. Germline CDR1 reads SGHTA; CDR2 reads FQGNSA. The CDR3 is made up of 16 amino acids. The CDR3 protein is CASSLTRDRGTGELFF. CDR3 DNA sequence: TGTGCCAGCAGCTTAACCCGGGACAGGGGGACCGGGGAGCTGTTTTTT. Full variable domain (rest looked up from reference TRBV7-2 and TRBJ2-2): GAGVSQSPSNKVTEKGKDVELRCDPISGHTALYWYRQSLGQGLEFLIYFQGNSAPDKSGLPSDRFSAERTGGSVSTLTIQRTQQEDSAVYLCASSLTRDRGTGELFFGEGSRLTVL.

The chain recombines TRBV5-1 with TRBJ2-1; D may be TRBD2 (5 bases). Per the germline V gene, CDR1 is SGHRS and CDR2 is YFSETQ. With 3 bases removed from V and 5 bases from J, the gap between germline ends came to 15 bases. The CDR3 runs 15 residues. The CDR3 DNA is TGCGCCAGCAGCTCCCTGGGAGCACTCAACAATGAGCAGTTCTTC. This translates into CASSSLGALNNEQFF.

This chain uses TRBV4-2 with TRBJ2-2; no clear D gene. V was cut by 1 base and J by 5 bases, with 11 bases left in between. This CDR3 has 15 amino acids. Germline V CDR1 and CDR2: LGHNA, YNFKEQ. The CDR3 is CASSQGSVPTGELFF. For the CDR3, the DNA is TGTGCCAGCAGCCAAGGCTCGGTTCCGACCGGGGAGCTGTTTTTT.

Written as DNA, the CDR3 is TGTGCCAGCAGTGAAAGGGGGACCCCTGGGGAGACCCAGTACTTC. Its translation: CASSERGTPGETQYF. This chain links TRBV6-1 with TRBJ2-5, with a weak D call TRBD1 (6 bases). Trimming took 2 bases from V and 5 from J, leaving 15 bases between them. The CDR3 spans 15 residues. Per germline, CDR1 MNHNS and CDR2 SASEGT.

The V and J genes are TRBV11-3 and TRBJ1-3; weak D call: TRBD1 (6 bases). Germline assignment: CDR1 SGHNT and CDR2 YENEEA. V lost 4 bases to trimming and J lost 1 base, with 11 bases between them. CDR3 size: 15 residues. Written as DNA, the CDR3 is TGTGCCAGCAGCTCAACAGGGTTGTCTGGAAACACCATATATTTT. Protein sequence: CASSSTGLSGNTIYF.

V gene TRBV6-4 combines with J gene TRBJ2-1; a weak D match, TRBD2 (5 bases). The CDR3 has 10 residues. Germline assignment: CDR1 MRHNA and CDR2 SNTAGT. V was pared by 8 bases and J by 8 bases, with 7 bases between. CDR3 loop: CASRGHEQFF. The CDR3, as DNA: TGTGCCAGCCGCGGGCATGAGCAGTTCTTC.

V usage is TRBV13 and J usage is TRBJ1-5, with D maybe TRBD1 (6 bases). The CDR3 consists of 14 residues. Trimming took off 4 bases at V and 4 bases at J, with 11 bases between the two ends. Germline V lookup: CDR1 PRHDT, CDR2 FYEKMQ (reference sequence). The CDR3, as DNA: TGTGCCAGCAGCTCAGGACAGCATAATCAGCCCCAGCATTTT. Protein: CASSSGQHNQPQHF.

This chain links TRBV30 with TRBJ2-3; TRBD2 aligns across 7 bases. Trimming at V came to 1 base and at J to 2 bases, leaving 3 bases not matched to a gene. The CDR3 covers 14 residues. Germline loops: CDR1 GTSNPN, CDR2 SVGIG (reference sequence). In nucleotides, the CDR3 is TGTGCCTGGAGTGGTCTAGCGGTCACAGATACGCAGTATTTT. This codes for CAWSGLAVTDTQYF.